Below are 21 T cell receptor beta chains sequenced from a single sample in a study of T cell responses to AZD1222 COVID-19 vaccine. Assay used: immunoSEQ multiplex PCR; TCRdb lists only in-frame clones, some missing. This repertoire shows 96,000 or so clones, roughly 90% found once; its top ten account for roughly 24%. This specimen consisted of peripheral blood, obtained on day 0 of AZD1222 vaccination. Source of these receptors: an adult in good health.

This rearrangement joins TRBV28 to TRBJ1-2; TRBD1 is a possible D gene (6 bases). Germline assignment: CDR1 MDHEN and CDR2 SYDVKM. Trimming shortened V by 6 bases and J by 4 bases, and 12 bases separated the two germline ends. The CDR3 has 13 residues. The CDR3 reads CASSGSDSYGYTF. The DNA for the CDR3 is TGTGCCAGCAGCGGTTCGGACAGCTATGGCTACACCTTC.

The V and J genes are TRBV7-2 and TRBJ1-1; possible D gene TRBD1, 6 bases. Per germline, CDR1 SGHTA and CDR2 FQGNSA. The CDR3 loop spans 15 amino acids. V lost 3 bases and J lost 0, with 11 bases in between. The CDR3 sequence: CASSLGATLNTEAFF. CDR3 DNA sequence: TGTGCCAGCAGCTTGGGGGCTACTTTGAACACTGAAGCTTTCTTT.

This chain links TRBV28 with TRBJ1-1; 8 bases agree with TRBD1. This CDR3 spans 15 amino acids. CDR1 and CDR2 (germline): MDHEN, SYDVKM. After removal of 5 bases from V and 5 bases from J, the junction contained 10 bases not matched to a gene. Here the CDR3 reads CASSLQGALFTEAFF. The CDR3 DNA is TGTGCCAGCAGTCTGCAGGGGGCTCTTTTTACTGAAGCTTTCTTT.

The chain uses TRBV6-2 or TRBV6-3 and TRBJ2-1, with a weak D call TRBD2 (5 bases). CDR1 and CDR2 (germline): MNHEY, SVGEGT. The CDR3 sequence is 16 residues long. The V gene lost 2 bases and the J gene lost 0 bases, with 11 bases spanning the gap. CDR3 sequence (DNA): TGTGCCAGCAGTTACGAGAGCGGTCCCTCCTACAATGAGCAGTTCTTC. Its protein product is CASSYESGPSYNEQFF.

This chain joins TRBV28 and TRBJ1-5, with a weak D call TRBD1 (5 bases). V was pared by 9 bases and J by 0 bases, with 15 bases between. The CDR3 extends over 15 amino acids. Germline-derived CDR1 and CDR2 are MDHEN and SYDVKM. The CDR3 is CASSAGGGSNQPQHF. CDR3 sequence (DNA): TGTGCCAGTTCGGCCGGTGGGGGTAGCAATCAGCCCCAGCATTTT.

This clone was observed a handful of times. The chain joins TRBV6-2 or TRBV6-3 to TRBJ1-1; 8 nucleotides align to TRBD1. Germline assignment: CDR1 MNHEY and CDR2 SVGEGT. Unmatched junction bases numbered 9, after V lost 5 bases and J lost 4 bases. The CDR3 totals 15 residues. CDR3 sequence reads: CASSRWTGSGTEAFF. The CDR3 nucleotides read TGTGCCAGCAGTCGCTGGACAGGGTCAGGCACTGAAGCTTTCTTT.

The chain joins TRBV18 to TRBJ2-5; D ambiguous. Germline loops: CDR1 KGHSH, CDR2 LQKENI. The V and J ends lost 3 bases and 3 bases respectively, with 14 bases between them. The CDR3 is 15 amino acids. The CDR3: CASSPPWTAEETQYF. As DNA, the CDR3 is TGTGCCAGCTCACCGCCTTGGACGGCCGAAGAGACCCAGTACTTC.

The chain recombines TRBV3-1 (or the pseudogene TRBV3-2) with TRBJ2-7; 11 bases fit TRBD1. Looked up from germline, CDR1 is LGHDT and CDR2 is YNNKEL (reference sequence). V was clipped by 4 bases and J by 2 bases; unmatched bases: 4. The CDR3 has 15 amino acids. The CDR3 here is CASSRGGQGAYEQYF. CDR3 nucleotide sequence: TGTGCCAGCAGCCGAGGGGGACAGGGGGCCTACGAGCAGTACTTC.

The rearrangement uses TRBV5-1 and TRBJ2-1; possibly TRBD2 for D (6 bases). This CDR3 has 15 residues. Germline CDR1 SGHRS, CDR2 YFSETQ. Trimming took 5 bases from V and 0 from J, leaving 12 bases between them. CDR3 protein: CASRPLAISYNEQFF. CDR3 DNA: TGCGCCAGCAGACCCCTAGCGATCTCCTACAATGAGCAGTTCTTC. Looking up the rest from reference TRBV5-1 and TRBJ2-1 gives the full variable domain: KAGVTQTPRYLIKTRGQQVTLSCSPISGHRSVSWYQQTPGQGLQFLFEYFSETQRNKGNFPGRFSGRQFSNSRSEMNVSTLELGDSALYLCASRPLAISYNEQFFGPGTRLTVL.

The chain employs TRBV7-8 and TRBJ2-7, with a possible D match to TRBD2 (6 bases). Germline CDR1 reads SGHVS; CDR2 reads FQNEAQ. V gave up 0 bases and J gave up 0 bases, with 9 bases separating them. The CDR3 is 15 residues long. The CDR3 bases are TGTGCCAGCAGCTTAGCTTCGGGACTCTCCTACGAGCAGTACTTC. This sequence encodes CASSLASGLSYEQYF.

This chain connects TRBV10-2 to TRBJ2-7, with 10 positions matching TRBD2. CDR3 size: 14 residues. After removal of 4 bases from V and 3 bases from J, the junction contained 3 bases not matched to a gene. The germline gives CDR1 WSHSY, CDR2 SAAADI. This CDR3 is CASSGLAGVYEQYF. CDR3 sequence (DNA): TGCGCCAGCAGTGGACTAGCGGGCGTCTACGAGCAGTACTTC.

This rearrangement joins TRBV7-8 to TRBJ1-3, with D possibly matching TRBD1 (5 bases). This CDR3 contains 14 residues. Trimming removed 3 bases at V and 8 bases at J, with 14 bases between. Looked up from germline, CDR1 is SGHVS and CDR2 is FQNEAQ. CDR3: CASSFTGAEHTIYF. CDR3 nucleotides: TGTGCCAGCAGCTTTACCGGGGCGGAACACACCATATATTTT.

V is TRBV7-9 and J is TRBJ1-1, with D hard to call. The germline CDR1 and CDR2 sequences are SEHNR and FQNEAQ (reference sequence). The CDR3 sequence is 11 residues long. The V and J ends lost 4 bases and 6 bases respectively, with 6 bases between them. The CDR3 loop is CASSSTAEAFF. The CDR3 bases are TGTGCCAGCAGCTCAACAGCTGAAGCTTTCTTT.

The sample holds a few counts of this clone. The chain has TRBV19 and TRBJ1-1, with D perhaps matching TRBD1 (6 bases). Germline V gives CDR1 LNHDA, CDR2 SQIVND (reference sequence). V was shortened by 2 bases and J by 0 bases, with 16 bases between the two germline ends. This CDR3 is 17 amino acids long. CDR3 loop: CASSIRGGTRMNTEAFF. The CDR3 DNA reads TGTGCCAGTAGTATAAGGGGGGGGACCCGCATGAACACTGAAGCTTTCTTT.

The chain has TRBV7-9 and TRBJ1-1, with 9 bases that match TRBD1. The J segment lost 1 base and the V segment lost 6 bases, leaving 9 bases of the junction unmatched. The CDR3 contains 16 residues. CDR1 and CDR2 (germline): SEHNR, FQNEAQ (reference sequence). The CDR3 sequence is CASRDDRGGRNTEAFF. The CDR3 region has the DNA TGTGCCAGCAGGGATGACAGGGGGGGTAGGAACACTGAAGCTTTCTTT.

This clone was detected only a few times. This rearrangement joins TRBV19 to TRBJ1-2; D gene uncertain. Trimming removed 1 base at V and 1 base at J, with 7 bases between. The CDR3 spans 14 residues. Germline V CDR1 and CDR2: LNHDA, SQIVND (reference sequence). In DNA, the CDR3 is TGTGCCAGTAGTATAGTTGGGATTAACTATGGCTACACCTTC. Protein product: CASSIVGINYGYTF.

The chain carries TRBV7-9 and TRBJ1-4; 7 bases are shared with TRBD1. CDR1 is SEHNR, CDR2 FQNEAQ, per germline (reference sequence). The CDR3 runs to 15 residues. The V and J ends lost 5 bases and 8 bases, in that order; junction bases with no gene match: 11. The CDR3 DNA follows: TGTGCCAGCAGCGCAGGACGTAGGGGGCTCGAAAAACTGTTTTTT. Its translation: CASSAGRRGLEKLFF.

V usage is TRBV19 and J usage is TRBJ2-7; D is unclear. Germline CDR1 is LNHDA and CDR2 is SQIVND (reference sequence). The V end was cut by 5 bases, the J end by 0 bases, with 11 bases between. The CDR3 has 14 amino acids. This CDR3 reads CASSLRQSSYEQYF. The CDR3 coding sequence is TGTGCCAGTAGTCTGCGTCAGAGCTCCTACGAGCAGTACTTC. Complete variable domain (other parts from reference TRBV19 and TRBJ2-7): DGGITQSPKYLFRKEGQNVTLSCEQNLNHDAMYWYRQDPGQGLRLIYYSQIVNDFQKGDIAEGYSVSREKKESFPLTVTSAQKNPTAFYLCASSLRQSSYEQYFGPGTRLTVT.

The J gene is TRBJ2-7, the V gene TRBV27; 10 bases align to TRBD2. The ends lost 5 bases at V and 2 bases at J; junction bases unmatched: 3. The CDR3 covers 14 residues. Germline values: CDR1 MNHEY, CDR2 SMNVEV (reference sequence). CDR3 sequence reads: CASSLAGEAYEQYF. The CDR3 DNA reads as TGTGCCAGCAGTCTAGCGGGGGAGGCCTACGAGCAGTACTTC.

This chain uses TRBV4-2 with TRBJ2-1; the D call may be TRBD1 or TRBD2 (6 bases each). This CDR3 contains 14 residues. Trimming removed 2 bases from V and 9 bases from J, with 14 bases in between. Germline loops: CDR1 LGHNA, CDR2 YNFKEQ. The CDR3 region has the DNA TGTGCCAGCAGCCAACAAACTTCGGGGGCTGAGCAGTTCTTC. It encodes CASSQQTSGAEQFF.

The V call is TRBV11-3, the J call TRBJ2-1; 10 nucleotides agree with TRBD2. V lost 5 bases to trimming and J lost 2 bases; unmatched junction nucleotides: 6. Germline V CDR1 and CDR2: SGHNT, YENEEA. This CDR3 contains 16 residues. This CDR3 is CASSASSGSTYNEQFF. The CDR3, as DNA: TGTGCCAGCAGCGCTTCTAGCGGGAGTACCTACAATGAGCAGTTCTTC.